Detailed here is one T cell receptor (beta chain). Assay used: immunoSEQ multiplex PCR; TCRdb lists only in-frame clones, some missing. The sample yields 90,000 or so clones, 80% to 90% seen once. Germline CDR1 and CDR2: SQVTM and ANQGSEA. Losses at the gene ends were 0 bases for V and 1 base for J; bases not matched to a gene: 7. The CDR3 covers 17 residues. The data were obtained in a study of blood T cell repertoires in COVID-19. Study-level information: Samples came from the United States, Italy and Spain, spanning acute and convalescent COVID-19. PBMCs, B-cell-depleted T cells, or T cells provided the cDNA or gDNA that made up the material.

The chain carries TRBV29-1 and TRBJ1-1, with 11 nucleotides matching TRBD1. This receptor was taken from a human donor in a cohort sampled during active COVID-19. Input material: peripheral blood. Here the CDR3 DNA reads TGCAGCGTTGAAGAGCCCAGGGGGACAGGGGGGAACACTGAAGCTTTCTTT. Translating it yields CSVEEPRGTGGNTEAFF.